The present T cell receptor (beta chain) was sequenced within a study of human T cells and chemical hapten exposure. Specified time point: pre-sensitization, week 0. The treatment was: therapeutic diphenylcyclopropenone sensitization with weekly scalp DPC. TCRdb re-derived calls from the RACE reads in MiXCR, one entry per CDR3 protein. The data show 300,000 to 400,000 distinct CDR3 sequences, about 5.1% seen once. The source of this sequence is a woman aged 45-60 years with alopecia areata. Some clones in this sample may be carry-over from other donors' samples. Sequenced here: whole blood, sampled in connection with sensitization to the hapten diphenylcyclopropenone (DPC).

The CDR3 region is CASSPGQAQGRYGYTF. CDR3 nucleotide sequence: TGTGCCAGCAGCCCGGGACAAGCCCAGGGACGGTATGGCTACACCTTC. The V call is TRBV5-6, the J call TRBJ1-2; D may be TRBD1 (6 bases). CDR1 and CDR2 (germline): SGHDT, YYEEEE. V gave up 4 bases and J gave up 5 bases, with 21 bases separating them. This CDR3 comprises 16 residues.